This T cell receptor beta chain was sequenced for a study of PD-L1 blockade in urothelial cancer. The overall study: Patients commenced intravenous atezolizumab, 1,200 mg every 3 weeks, in about 2014. Most of the 29 patients were men who had bladder-origin urothelial cancer. After treatment start, blood was analyzed at 3 weeks (second dose) and at 6 weeks.

Produced via immunoSEQ multiplex PCR; TCRdb's table is partial and in-frame only. The table includes about 130,000 clones, 70% to 85% detected once. The time point: pretreatment peripheral blood. Pretreatment and on-treatment blood mononuclear cell samples were taken, totaling between 1 and 8 time points per patient. CDR3 length equals 13 residues. Germline-derived CDR1 and CDR2 are SQVTM and ANQGSEA. The V end was cut by 2 bases, the J end by 5 bases, with 10 bases between. This clone appeared a few times. The receptor was derived from a man between 45 and 60 years old with urothelial cancer. The gene calls are TRBV29-1 and TRBJ2-1, with D possibly being TRBD2 (6 bases). Sequenced here: PBMCs, sampled around atezolizumab (anti-PD-L1) treatment. The CDR3 protein is CSVEKGLNNEQFF. The CDR3 region has the DNA TGCAGCGTTGAAAAGGGACTGAACAATGAGCAGTTCTTC.